This TCR beta chain was profiled in a study of T-cell memory formation after mild COVID-19. This CDR3 contains 14 residues. CDR1 is DFQATT and CDR2 is SNEGSKA in the germline V gene (reference sequence). The V end was cut by 2 bases, the J end by 4 bases, with 12 bases between. 5'RACE, which relied on constant-segment primers, yielded TCR alpha and TCR beta cDNA libraries carrying sample barcodes and UMIs. In TCRdb, the 5' RACE reads were re-called with MiXCR into one record per CDR3 protein. The top ten hold around 9.5% of the sample, which has approximately 400,000 distinct CDR3 sequences, approximately 24% seen once.

The TCR was taken from an adult woman who had mild COVID-19 (a few samples of this study predate the infection). Cell type and time point are not known. Sequencing was carried out using PBMCs or a T cell subset sorted from them (not recorded which). The genes are TRBV20-1 and TRBJ2-1; possibly TRBD2 for D (6 bases). CDR3 nucleotides: TGCAGTGCTAGATCGCCTCTAGCGTACAATGAGCAGTTCTTC. This sequence encodes CSARSPLAYNEQFF.